Listed here is a single T cell receptor (beta chain). Its antigen has not been determined. Qualities for individual bases were not recorded, and no much larger clone is one base off. This specimen's time point label, per the study, means: about 4 weeks on oral tofacitinib. According to the study, the label for this sample's treatment or condition signals: oral pan-JAK inhibitor, 5-10 mg twice daily. Lesional scalp punch biopsies and peripheral blood were collected from alopecia areata patients. PBMCs were isolated by density centrifugation and stained for CD3, CD4 and CD8, after which CD4+ and CD8+ T cells were sorted on a FACSAria. The data originate from a study of CD8+ T cells in alopecia areata (dated by TCRdb to the late 2010s). Regarding the research as a whole: Treated patients were enrolled in an open-label pilot trial of oral tofacitinib, 5 to 10 mg twice daily, for moderate-to-severe alopecia areata. Tofacitinib was given for 6 to 18 months, followed by 6 months of follow-up off drug to assess delayed response and recurrence. In treated patients, disease severity was measured using the SALT score, which gives the percentage of scalp surface area affected. In both human patients and the C3H/HeJ mouse model, the study applied high-throughput TCRbeta sequencing to look at T cell clonal expansion in alopecia areata. On the human side, TCRbeta sequencing was run on scalp tissue and on sorted CD4+ and CD8+ peripheral blood T cells from healthy controls and from alopecia areata patients with either patchy or totalis/universalis disease. Biopsies were taken from tofacitinib-treated patients at baseline and at 4 and 24 weeks of treatment, and a later scalp biopsy was taken in several of the tofacitinib-treated patients. Clonality in the scalp was compared among normal scalp (n=4), patchy alopecia areata scalp (n=8), and alopecia totalis/universalis scalp (n=8). RNA came from the PAXgene miRNA kit for fixed scalp, the miRNeasy kit for PBMCs, and the RNeasy kit for mouse skin. TCRbeta CDR3 regions were amplified by immunoSEQ multiplex PCR using 35 Vbeta forward and 13 Jbeta reverse primers.

The V end gives up 5 bases and the J end 1 base, leaving 11 bases in the junction not matched to a gene. The germline V gene encodes CDR1 SGHNT and CDR2 YYREEE (reference sequence). CDR3 length: 16 amino acids, cysteine to phenylalanine. The read is trimmed to its CDR3 DNA, 48 bases read in frame from base 1. Overall study outcomes, separate from this receptor: Lesional scalp, especially in alopecia totalis/universalis, showed higher clonality and more expanded CD8+ clones than normal scalp, suggesting antigenic drive. Many expanded lesional clones persisted in scalp and blood during tofacitinib treatment, which may partly explain relapse after stopping treatment. Because the treated cohort was small and included a single nonresponder, larger studies are needed to assess links between baseline CD8+ expansion and response. Compared with mice, TCR sequences shared between patients were less clear, possibly partly because of HLA diversity across the patient population. With tofacitinib, both scalp clonality and the number of expanded CD8+ clones among the top 100 scalp clones went down significantly. Scalp TCR repertoire analysis is complicated because resident alphabeta T cells in normal human skin are also sequenced, whereas mouse skin is dominated by gammadelta T cells.

The library was produced with the immunoSEQ multiplex PCR assay. RNA was extracted from all samples and reverse transcribed into cDNA, which served as template for TCR sequencing. SuperScript III was used for first-strand cDNA synthesis, primed with a 2:1 mix of oligo-dT and random hexamers. A synthetic immune receptor repertoire was used to measure amplification bias, and any remaining bias was corrected computationally. Per the source publication's procedure: After raw reads were preprocessed to remove errors, the CDR3 was defined following IMGT conventions as running from the conserved cysteine to phenylalanine. Clonality was computed as 1 minus the Shannon entropy, with the entropy normalized by log2 of the number of productive unique TCRs. Whether scalp clones were CD4 or CD8 was inferred by matching scalp TCRbeta sequences against CD4 and CD8 repertoires sorted from blood. Here the immuneACCESS table is served through TCRdb, limited to in-frame sequences with V and J called. Missing clones are a known gap in these copies; in checked studies unresolved V genes cover under half, and the rest lacks a known reason. For V, J and clone size, that table is used; D and trimming come from the DNA. This sample holds roughly 180,000 clones; more than 55% were observed only once. The ten largest clones take up around 3.2% of the sample.

This sequence was found in a human donor with alopecia areata. Here the chain combines TRBV5-4 and TRBJ2-7; TRBD2 fits 8 bases in the junction. The source was CD4+ T cells sorted from blood, collected at week 4, from a patient treated with tofacitinib. The bases read TGTGCCAGCAGTGCCCCGGGGCAGCGGGGGTCCTACGAGCAGTACTTC. Translated, this is CASSAPGQRGSYEQYF.